This T cell receptor beta chain was sequenced in a study of human thymus T cells. Corrective heart surgery yielded resections, and these provided the thymus tissue. Germline-derived CDR1 and CDR2 are SGHRS and YFSETQ. The CDR3 totals 15 residues. V dropped 4 bases and J dropped 0 bases, with 13 bases sitting between them. Sequenced by immunoSEQ multiplex PCR; TCRdb stores in-frame clones only, minus some. Here the sample spans 120,000 or so clones, about 95% being singletons. The TCR comes from a boy younger than two with a congenital heart defect but otherwise immunologically healthy. The chain links TRBV5-1 to TRBJ1-1; maybe TRBD1 (5 bases). Sequencing was carried out using thymus tissue. The CDR3: CASSHLGEMNTEAFF. In DNA form, the CDR3 reads TGCGCCAGCAGCCACTTGGGGGAGATGAACACTGAAGCTTTCTTT.